This T cell receptor beta chain was recovered during a study of cytomegalovirus exposure and HLA in healthy donors. The primer mix had 60 Vbeta and 13 Jbeta primers. The data were produced by immunoSEQ multiplex PCR, yet TCRdb's version contains in-frame clones alone and is incomplete. This sample carries about 120,000 clones, approximately 80% of them seen once, and the ten largest clones take roughly 9.2%. Study findings and constraints: Investigators reported fewer than 200 TCR beta chains as tied to cytomegalovirus. CMV antigen specificity was confirmed in vitro for a few CMV-associated chains.

There are 11 residues in the CDR3. Trimming shortened V by 0 bases and J by 6 bases, and 6 bases separated the two germline ends. Germline V CDR1 and CDR2: DFQATT, SNEGSKA (reference sequence). In the case of this clone: As yet, its antigen is unknown.

The sample was PBMCs. J is TRBJ2-7 and V is TRBV20-1, with D unresolved. The sequence derives from a female donor in good health and CMV-seropositive. The CDR3 here is CSAREQSEQYF. DNA of the CDR3: TGCAGTGCTAGAGAACAATCCGAGCAGTACTTC.